The 8 T cell receptor beta chains below come from one sample, sequenced in a study of cytomegalovirus exposure and HLA in healthy donors (dated by TCRdb to about 2017). Libraries came from the immunoSEQ multiplex PCR assay. For the multiplex PCR, a mixture combining 60 forward primers for TCR Vbeta segments and 13 reverse primers for TCR Jbeta segments was used. TCRdb took this table from immuneACCESS and kept in-frame rearrangements with V and J called. Such tables lack part of the clones; where checked against another copy, unresolved V genes explain under half of the gap, and the rest is unexplained. This sample gives about 240,000 clones in total; approximately 81% of them show up just once. 8% of the sample comes from the top ten. The sample consisted of PBMCs. Source of these receptors: a woman aged 55-69 years in good health and CMV-seropositive.

This clone was counted only a few times. This sequence joins TRBV4-1 and TRBJ2-2, with 8 nucleotides matching TRBD1. The CDR3 consists of 15 residues. Germline CDR1 MGHRA, CDR2 YSYEKL. J lost 1 base, V lost 8 bases, and 6 bases had no gene match. The CDR3, as DNA: TGCGCCAGCGACCCAGGGGGCTGGAACACCGGGGAGCTGTTTTTT. It encodes CASDPGGWNTGELFF.

The gene calls are TRBV27 and TRBJ2-5; TRBD2 matches 10 bases. V was pared by 3 bases and J by 1 base, with 2 bases of the junction left unmatched. Per germline, CDR1 MNHEY and CDR2 SMNVEV (reference sequence). CDR3 length equals 15 residues. CDR3 sequence: CASSFRTSGQETQYF. Here the CDR3 DNA reads TGTGCCAGCAGTTTTAGGACTAGCGGCCAAGAGACCCAGTACTTC.

The V gene is TRBV27, the J gene TRBJ1-1; the D gene is possibly TRBD1 (6 bases). Germline V gives CDR1 MNHEY, CDR2 SMNVEV (reference sequence). The CDR3 covers 17 residues. The germline V and J ends were trimmed by 3 bases and 2 bases, with 19 bases remaining between them. The CDR3: CASSFRLTTGLNTEAFF. The CDR3 DNA is TGTGCCAGCAGTTTCCGCTTAACCACAGGGCTAAACACTGAAGCTTTCTTT.

The J gene is TRBJ2-2, the V gene TRBV6-6; perhaps TRBD2 as D (5 bases). V gave up 10 bases and J gave up 4 bases, with 13 bases separating them. The CDR3 is made up of 13 amino acids. CDR1 is MNHNY and CDR2 is SVGAGI in the germline V gene (reference sequence). The CDR3 region is CATGRGFTGELFF. The CDR3 DNA reads as TGTGCCACCGGTAGAGGGTTCACCGGGGAGCTGTTTTTT.

V is TRBV9 and J is TRBJ2-1; D may be TRBD2 (6 bases). The CDR3 spans 16 residues. Germline CDR1 SGDLS, CDR2 YYNGEE. V lost 3 bases and J lost 3, with 16 bases in between. The chain's CDR3 is CASSGTSSENYNEQFF. CDR3 nucleotide sequence: TGTGCCAGCAGCGGCACTTCTAGCGAGAACTACAATGAGCAGTTCTTC. The whole variable domain, filled in from reference TRBV9 and TRBJ2-1, reads DSGVTQTPKHLITATGQRVTLRCSPRSGDLSVYWYQQSLDQGLQFLIQYYNGEERAKGNILERFSAQQFPDLHSELNLSSLELGDSALYFCASSGTSSENYNEQFFGPGTRLTVL.

The chain uses TRBV29-1 and TRBJ1-1; D remains ambiguous. The V end was cut by 4 bases, the J end by 5 bases, with 11 bases between. The CDR3 is made up of 12 amino acids. Germline-derived CDR1 and CDR2 are SQVTM and ANQGSEA. DNA for the CDR3: TGCAGCGTTGTTGGTGAGGAAACTGAAGCTTTCTTT. Translated: CSVVGEETEAFF.

The rearrangement links TRBV28 to TRBJ2-4, with D maybe TRBD1 (5 bases). The CDR3 has 17 amino acids. Between the trimmed V and J ends, which lost 7 bases and 0 bases, there was a span of 19 bases. Germline loops: CDR1 MDHEN, CDR2 SYDVKM. This chain's CDR3 is CASKERQTLLAKNIQYF. As DNA, the CDR3 is TGTGCCAGCAAAGAGAGACAGACCCTCTTAGCCAAAAACATTCAGTACTTC.

This clone was observed a few times. The rearrangement links TRBV4-1 to TRBJ2-1; perhaps TRBD2 as D (6 bases). Per germline, CDR1 MGHRA and CDR2 YSYEKL. The CDR3 extends over 17 amino acids. The V end lost 6 bases, the J end lost 0 bases, and 18 bases lay between the germline ends. CDR3 in amino acids: CASRQLPVGGSYNEQFF. Written as DNA, the CDR3 is TGCGCCAGCAGACAACTGCCCGTGGGAGGCTCCTACAATGAGCAGTTCTTC.